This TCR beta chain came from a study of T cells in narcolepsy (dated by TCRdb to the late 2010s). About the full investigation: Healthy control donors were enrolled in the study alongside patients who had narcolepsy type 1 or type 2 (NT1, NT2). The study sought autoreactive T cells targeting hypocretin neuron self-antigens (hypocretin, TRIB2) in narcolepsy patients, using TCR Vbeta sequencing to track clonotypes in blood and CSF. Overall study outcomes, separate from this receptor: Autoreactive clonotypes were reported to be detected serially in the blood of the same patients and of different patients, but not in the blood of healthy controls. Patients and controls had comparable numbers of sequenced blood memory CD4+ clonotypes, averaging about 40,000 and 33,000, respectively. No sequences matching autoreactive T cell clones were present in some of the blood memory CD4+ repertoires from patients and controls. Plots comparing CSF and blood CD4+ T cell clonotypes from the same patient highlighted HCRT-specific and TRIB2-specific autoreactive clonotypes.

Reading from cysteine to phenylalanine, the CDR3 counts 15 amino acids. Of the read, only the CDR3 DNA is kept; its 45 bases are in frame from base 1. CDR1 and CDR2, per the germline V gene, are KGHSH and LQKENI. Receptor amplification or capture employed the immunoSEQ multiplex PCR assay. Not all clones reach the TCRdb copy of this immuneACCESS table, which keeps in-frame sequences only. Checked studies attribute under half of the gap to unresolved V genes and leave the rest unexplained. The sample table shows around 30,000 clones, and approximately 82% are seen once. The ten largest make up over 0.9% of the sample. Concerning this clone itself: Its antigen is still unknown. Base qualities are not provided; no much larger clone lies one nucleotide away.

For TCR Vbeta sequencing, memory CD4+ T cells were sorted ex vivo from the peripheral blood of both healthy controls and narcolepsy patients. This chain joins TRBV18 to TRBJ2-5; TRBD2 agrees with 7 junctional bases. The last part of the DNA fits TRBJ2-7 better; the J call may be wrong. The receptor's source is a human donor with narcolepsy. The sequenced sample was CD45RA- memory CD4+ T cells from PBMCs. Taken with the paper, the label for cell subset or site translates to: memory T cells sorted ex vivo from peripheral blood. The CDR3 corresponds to CASSPFGSSGGEQYF. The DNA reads TGTGCCAGCTCACCCTTTGGTAGCTCGGGGGGCGAGCAGTACTTC.